These 9 T cell receptor beta chains share one sample of origin, sequenced in a study of early T cells in non-severe SARS-CoV-2 infection. TCRdb re-analysed the 5' RACE reads in MiXCR, keeping a single row per CDR3 protein. The repertoire holds around 35,000 distinct CDR3 sequences, with around 5.7% as singletons. The sample taken for sequencing was whole blood. Every receptor here comes from an adult who was a healthcare worker with PCR-confirmed SARS-CoV-2 infection or an uninfected control (not recorded which).

This clonotype was observed at least ten times. This chain joins TRBV5-1 and TRBJ1-2; the D gene is possibly TRBD1 (5 bases). The V gene's germline CDR1 is SGHRS and CDR2 YFSETQ. This CDR3 has 13 amino acids. V dropped 4 bases and J dropped 6 bases, with 13 bases sitting between them. The DNA for the CDR3 is TGCGCCAGCAGCCCCCATCGGGGGGATGGCTACACCTTC. This sequence encodes CASSPHRGDGYTF. Together with reference TRBV5-1 and TRBJ1-2, the CDR3 gives the full variable domain: KAGVTQTPRYLIKTRGQQVTLSCSPISGHRSVSWYQQTPGQGLQFLFEYFSETQRNKGNFPGRFSGRQFSNSRSEMNVSTLELGDSALYLCASSPHRGDGYTFGSGTRLTVV.

This clonotype has a count of ten or more. The rearrangement links TRBV7-6 to TRBJ2-1; D possibly corresponds to TRBD2 (6 bases). V lost 1 base to trimming and J lost 7 bases, with 17 bases between them. Germline V gene lookup returns CDR1 SGHVS and CDR2 FNYEAQ. This CDR3 spans 16 amino acids. In DNA, the CDR3 is TGTGCCAGCAGCTTAGTCCATGGGGGAGGTAAGAATGAGCAGTTCTTC. Protein: CASSLVHGGGKNEQFF.

There are many counts of this clonotype. This chain connects TRBV20-1 to TRBJ1-3; D gene uncertain. Germline V gives CDR1 DFQATT, CDR2 SNEGSKA (reference sequence). The CDR3 runs to 12 residues. The V and J ends lost 5 bases and 0 bases respectively, with 5 bases between them. The CDR3 bases are TGCAGTGCTCGGGACTCTGGAAACACCATATATTTT. Translated: CSARDSGNTIYF.

This clonotype was seen at least ten times. V gene TRBV6-6 combines with J gene TRBJ1-1; weak D call: TRBD1 (6 bases). This CDR3 has 11 residues. Trimming removed 10 bases at V and 3 bases at J, with 9 bases between. The V gene's germline CDR1 is MNHNY and CDR2 SVGAGI (reference sequence). The CDR3 spells CATTGYTEAFF. The CDR3, as DNA: TGTGCCACCACAGGGTACACTGAAGCTTTCTTT.

This clonotype has more than one count but fewer than ten. The V and J genes are TRBV11-2 and TRBJ1-5, with D tentatively TRBD1 (5 bases). The V gene's germline CDR1 is SGHAT and CDR2 FQNNGV. The CDR3 totals 13 residues. V was shortened by 3 bases and J by 4 bases, with 7 bases between the two germline ends. The CDR3: CASSLTENQPQHF. CDR3 nucleotide sequence: TGTGCCAGCAGCTTGACAGAAAATCAGCCCCAGCATTTT.

V and J are TRBV30 and TRBJ1-1; 7 nucleotides agree with TRBD1. V shed 2 bases, J shed 4 bases, and the junction held 4 bases outside the gene matches. Germline assignment: CDR1 GTSNPN and CDR2 SVGIG (reference sequence). This CDR3 comprises 13 residues. The CDR3, as DNA: TGTGCCTGGAGTCGGCACAGGGGCACTGAAGCTTTCTTT. Translation gives CAWSRHRGTEAFF.

In this sample, this clonotype turned up a few times. The V gene is TRBV30, the J gene TRBJ1-5; D ambiguous. The CDR3 consists of 13 residues. The germline V gene has CDR1 GTSNPN and CDR2 SVGIG (reference sequence). Trimming removed 0 bases from V and 1 base from J, with 4 bases in between. The CDR3 here is CAWSVRSNQPQHF. CDR3 in DNA: TGTGCCTGGAGTGTAAGGAGCAATCAGCCCCAGCATTTT.

The table lists this clonotype with many counts. The chain is built from TRBV12-3 or TRBV12-4 and TRBJ1-5, with D tentatively TRBD1 (6 bases). The CDR3 is made up of 17 amino acids. Between the trimmed V and J ends, which lost 3 bases and 2 bases, there was a span of 17 bases. DNA for the CDR3: TGTGCCAGCAGTTTTTGGACTTACAGGGCGGGCAATCAGCCCCAGCATTTT. It encodes CASSFWTYRAGNQPQHF.

This clonotype was seen only once. The CDR3 DNA reads as TGTGCCAGCAAGAAGGGACAGAAAAATGAAGCTTTCTTT. Residues: CASKKGQKNEAFF. The chain recombines TRBV6-5 with TRBJ1-1; 7 bases line up with TRBD1. Trimming took 7 bases from V and 7 from J; bases not matched to a gene: 9. The CDR3 loop spans 13 amino acids. Germline V CDR1 and CDR2: MNHEY, SVGAGI.